The 25 T cell receptor beta chains reported below all come from one sample, sequenced in a study of CD8+ T cells in alopecia areata. Treatment meaning: oral pan-JAK inhibitor, 5-10 mg twice daily. Extraction of RNA preceded its reverse transcription into cDNA, which served as the sequencing template. TCRdb's table, derived via immunoSEQ multiplex PCR, lists solely in-frame clones and lacks some. The sample has hundreds of thousands of clones, over 45% seen once. The sequences come from CD4+ T cells sorted from blood, collected at week 52, from a patient treated with tofacitinib. The receptors originated from a human donor with alopecia areata.

This chain joins TRBV15 and TRBJ2-4, with a tentative D call TRBD1 (6 bases). CDR1 and CDR2 (germline): LNHNV, YYDKDF (reference sequence). V lost 6 bases, J lost 5 bases, and 17 bases lay in between. This CDR3 has 15 residues. CDR3 sequence: CATRTHRVNENIQYF. CDR3 nucleotides: TGTGCCACCAGAACCCACAGGGTCAACGAAAACATTCAGTACTTC.

CDR3 protein: CSVPGQGRSEKLFF. CDR3 nucleotides: TGCAGCGTACCCGGACAGGGTAGGAGTGAAAAACTGTTTTTT. The gene calls are TRBV29-1 and TRBJ1-4; 8 bases match TRBD1. The ends lost 6 bases at V and 7 bases at J; junction bases unmatched: 10. From germline, CDR1 is SQVTM and CDR2 ANQGSEA. The CDR3 loop spans 14 amino acids. The complete variable domain, with remaining parts taken from reference TRBV29-1 and TRBJ1-4, reads SAVISQKPSRDICQRGTSLTIQCQVDSQVTMMFWYRQQPGQSLTLIATANQGSEATYESGFVIDKFPISRPNLTFSTLTVSNMSPEDSSIYLCSVPGQGRSEKLFFGSGTQLSVL.

This clone has a handful of counts. The CDR3 coding sequence is TGTGCCAGCAGCTTAAGCGGGCAGTCCTACGAGCAGTACTTC. Protein product: CASSLSGQSYEQYF. V and J are TRBV7-9 and TRBJ2-7, with D possibly TRBD2 on 6 matching bases. CDR1 and CDR2 from the germline V gene are SEHNR and FQNEAQ (reference sequence). Trimming cost V 2 bases and J 1 base, with 9 bases left between them. This CDR3 is built from 14 residues. Supplemented by reference TRBV7-9 and TRBJ2-7, the full variable domain reads DTGVSQNPRHKITKRGQNVTFRCDPISEHNRLYWYRQTLGQGPEFLTYFQNEAQLEKSRLLSDRFSAERPKGSFSTLEIQRTEQGDSAMYLCASSLSGQSYEQYFGPGTRLTVT.

V gene TRBV4-1 combines with J gene TRBJ1-5; 8 bases map to TRBD1. The germline V gene encodes CDR1 MGHRA and CDR2 YSYEKL. Trimming took 2 bases from V and 4 from J; bases not matched to a gene: 1. CDR3 length: 14 residues. This chain's CDR3 is CASSQWTGNQPQHF. For the CDR3, the DNA is TGCGCCAGCAGCCAATGGACAGGGAATCAGCCCCAGCATTTT.

V usage is TRBV6-1 and J usage is TRBJ2-3; 9 nucleotides align to TRBD1. After removal of 3 bases from V and 2 bases from J, the junction contained 6 bases not matched to a gene. The CDR3 totals 16 residues. Germline V gives CDR1 MNHNS, CDR2 SASEGT. For the CDR3, the DNA is TGTGCCAGCAGTGATCGGGACAGGGACTACACAGATACGCAGTATTTT. Translated: CASSDRDRDYTDTQYF.

The CDR3 DNA reads TGTGCCAGCAGCCCTTCAGGACGAGACAATCAGCCCCAGCATTTT. Its protein is CASSPSGRDNQPQHF. V and J are TRBV7-2 and TRBJ1-5; D is unresolved. V was pared by 5 bases and J by 3 bases, with 14 bases between. This CDR3 has 15 amino acids. Per the germline V gene, CDR1 is SGHTA and CDR2 is FQGNSA.

The J gene is TRBJ2-3, the V gene TRBV29-1; D ambiguous. This CDR3 spans 13 amino acids. V was clipped by 4 bases and J by 1 base, with 9 bases between them. CDR1 and CDR2 (germline): SQVTM, ANQGSEA. This chain's CDR3 is CSVAQAGTDTQYF. In nucleotides, the CDR3 is TGCAGCGTTGCTCAGGCAGGCACAGATACGCAGTATTTT.

This clone has only a few counts. The same CDR3 also results from other DNA sequences found in this sample. This chain joins TRBV10-3 and TRBJ1-1; the D is unclear. Germline V gene data show CDR1 as ENHRY and CDR2 as SYGVKD. V was trimmed by 2 bases and J by 1 base, leaving 5 bases between them. The CDR3 consists of 13 residues. The DNA of the CDR3 is TGTGCCATCAGTGAGGGAGGGAACACTGAAGCTTTCTTT. This codes for CAISEGGNTEAFF.

CDR3 nucleotides: TGTGCCAGCAGCTTAGGTCTGGGCTACGAGCAGTACTTC. Translating gives CASSLGLGYEQYF. The gene calls are TRBV11-2 and TRBJ2-7; no definite D call. V was shortened by 1 base and J by 3 bases, with 7 bases between the two germline ends. Germline V gives CDR1 SGHAT, CDR2 FQNNGV. This CDR3 is 13 amino acids long.

This clone appeared a single time. The chain recombines TRBV7-8 with TRBJ1-2; the D is unclear. The CDR3 spans 14 residues. Germline assignment: CDR1 SGHVS and CDR2 FQNEAQ. V was pared by 5 bases and J by 1 base, with 11 bases between. The CDR3 sequence is CASSARTRNYGYTF. DNA of the CDR3: TGTGCCAGCAGCGCGAGGACCCGTAACTATGGCTACACCTTC.

The chain couples TRBV19 to TRBJ2-5; D uncertain. V shed 5 bases and J shed 0 bases, with 7 bases lying between them. The CDR3 is 13 amino acids. The V gene's germline CDR1 is LNHDA and CDR2 SQIVND (reference sequence). The CDR3 protein is CASSLGNQETQYF. Written as DNA, the CDR3 is TGTGCCAGTAGTCTAGGGAACCAAGAGACCCAGTACTTC.

V gene TRBV19 combines with J gene TRBJ2-5; no clear D. The CDR3 covers 13 residues. Deletions cut 3 bases from V and 2 bases from J, with 7 bases between. The germline V gene encodes CDR1 LNHDA and CDR2 SQIVND (reference sequence). The CDR3, as DNA: TGTGCCAGTAGTATTGGACGGCAAGAGACCCAGTACTTC. This sequence encodes CASSIGRQETQYF. Supplemented by reference TRBV19 and TRBJ2-5, the full variable domain reads DGGITQSPKYLFRKEGQNVTLSCEQNLNHDAMYWYRQDPGQGLRLIYYSQIVNDFQKGDIAEGYSVSREKKESFPLTVTSAQKNPTAFYLCASSIGRQETQYFGPGTRLLVL.

This clone has just a few counts. This sequence joins TRBV18 and TRBJ1-6; tentative D call: TRBD1 (6 bases). Germline V gives CDR1 KGHSH, CDR2 LQKENI. This CDR3 comprises 14 residues. V shed 5 bases and J shed 8 bases, with 13 bases lying between them. CDR3 sequence reads: CASSSTGRDSPLHF. The CDR3 region has the DNA TGTGCCAGCTCATCCACAGGGAGAGATTCACCCCTCCACTTT.

The chain carries TRBV29-1 and TRBJ2-3; 10 bases match TRBD2. Unmatched junction bases numbered 11, after V lost 8 bases and J lost 3 bases. CDR1 and CDR2 from the germline V gene are SQVTM and ANQGSEA. The CDR3 extends over 15 amino acids. The CDR3 DNA sequence: TGCAGCCCTGGGGGGCTTAGCGGGGGGACAGATACGCAGTATTTT. This encodes CSPGGLSGGTDTQYF.

The chain combines TRBV18 with TRBJ1-2; 7 bases match TRBD1. This CDR3 region has 14 residues. Germline CDR1 and CDR2: KGHSH and LQKENI. Losses at the gene ends were 3 bases for V and 4 bases for J; bases not matched to a gene: 5. CDR3 DNA sequence: TGTGCCAGCTCACCCGACAGGGACGCCTATGGCTACACCTTC. Amino acid sequence: CASSPDRDAYGYTF.

This chain uses TRBV19 with TRBJ1-6, with D perhaps matching TRBD1 (5 bases). Germline V CDR1 and CDR2: LNHDA, SQIVND (reference sequence). The CDR3 totals 14 residues. Deletions cut 5 bases from V and 7 bases from J, with 12 bases between. This chain's CDR3 is CASSPGLDNSPLHF. The CDR3 DNA sequence: TGTGCCAGTAGTCCAGGGTTGGACAATTCACCCCTCCACTTT.

This clone has more than one count but fewer than ten. The rearrangement uses TRBV29-1 and TRBJ2-1; TRBD2 matches at 7 bases. V shed 6 bases and J 6 bases; nucleotides not matched to a gene: 14. The CDR3 loop spans 15 amino acids. The V gene's germline CDR1 is SQVTM and CDR2 ANQGSEA. The CDR3 bases are TGCAGCGTCCAAAGCCCAGGACTAGTTGCCAATGAGCAGTTCTTC. It is translated as CSVQSPGLVANEQFF.

The chain recombines TRBV30 with TRBJ2-7; 8 positions agree with TRBD1. Germline V gives CDR1 GTSNPN, CDR2 SVGIG (reference sequence). This CDR3 comprises 12 residues. V dropped 2 bases and J dropped 6; count of bases not matched to a gene: 3. CDR3 DNA: TGTGCCTGGAGTTACAGGGGGGCCGAGCAGTACTTC. This encodes CAWSYRGAEQYF.

This chain links TRBV7-2 with TRBJ2-5; D is uncertain. Germline assignment: CDR1 SGHTA and CDR2 FQGNSA. Between the trimmed V and J ends, which lost 5 bases and 4 bases, there was a span of 8 bases. The CDR3 is 12 residues long. The CDR3 here is CASSRPRETQYF. The CDR3 bases are TGTGCCAGCAGCCGCCCCCGAGAGACCCAGTACTTC.

V usage is TRBV5-1 and J usage is TRBJ2-1; TRBD2 agrees at 10 bases. Germline V gives CDR1 SGHRS, CDR2 YFSETQ. The CDR3 is made up of 16 amino acids. V gave up 4 bases and J gave up 0 bases; unmatched junction bases: 4. The CDR3 here is CASSLSGGASYNEQFF. In DNA form, the CDR3 reads TGCGCCAGCAGCCTCAGCGGGGGGGCCTCCTACAATGAGCAGTTCTTC.

The table lists this clone with a count of one. This chain links TRBV25-1 with TRBJ1-6; TRBD1 agrees at 8 bases. The V segment lost 4 bases and the J segment 7 bases; nucleotides outside the gene matches: 6. This CDR3 is 15 amino acids long. CDR1 and CDR2 from the germline V gene are MGHDK and SYGVNS. The CDR3 DNA reads TGTGCCAGCAGTGGTTCGACAGGGGCCAATTCACCCCTCCACTTT. Protein: CASSGSTGANSPLHF.

V is TRBV29-1 and J is TRBJ2-7, with TRBD2 matching over 7 bases. The CDR3 contains 13 residues. CDR1 is SQVTM, CDR2 ANQGSEA, per germline. V trimming: 4 bases; J trimming: 6 bases; junction bases outside the gene matches: 9. The CDR3 here is CSVGSGTKGEQYF. CDR3 DNA sequence: TGCAGCGTTGGGTCTGGGACTAAAGGCGAGCAGTACTTC.

The CDR3 region has the DNA TGTGCCAGCAGCTTCAGTGTGATGACAGGGAGCAATCAGCCCCAGCATTTT. This encodes CASSFSVMTGSNQPQHF. The chain carries TRBV7-8 and TRBJ1-5; 7 bases are a match to TRBD1. The trim removed 3 bases at V and 1 base at J, leaving 9 bases unmatched. The CDR3 totals 17 residues. Germline V gene lookup returns CDR1 SGHVS and CDR2 FQNEAQ.

CDR3 protein: CASKTEGTVYGYTF. As DNA, the CDR3 is TGTGCCAGCAAAACGGAAGGGACTGTATATGGCTACACCTTC. The chain has TRBV6-5 and TRBJ1-2; TRBD1 might be the D (5 bases). Germline CDR1 and CDR2: MNHEY and SVGAGI. The V end lost 7 bases, the J end lost 5 bases, and 17 bases lay between the germline ends. The CDR3 has 14 residues.

The J gene is TRBJ1-2, the V gene TRBV7-3; D call uncertain. Trimming removed 1 base at V and 3 bases at J, with 6 bases between. CDR3 length: 13 amino acids. Germline V gives CDR1 SGHTA, CDR2 FQGTGA. The CDR3 DNA reads TGTGCCAGCAGCTTAAATCCATACTATGGCTACACCTTC. This translates into CASSLNPYYGYTF.